The rows below give T cell receptor beta chains drawn from one sample of a study of identical twins. Each CDR3 protein is one row after TCRdb ran MiXCR on the 5' RACE reads. The sample records roughly 1,500,000 distinct CDR3 sequences, less than 40% being singletons. The sequenced sample consisted of cord blood. These receptors were obtained from a newborn girl in good health. CDR3s include the opening cysteine and the closing phenylalanine or tryptophan. A D gene is named only where the DNA matches it firmly. Expanded clones are given a class, and other clones once, few, many or no size at all.

v_gene: TRBV7-2
j_gene: TRBJ2-2
abundance: NA
d_gene: NA
CDR3aa: CASSLEALNTGELFF
CDR3nt: TGTGCCAGCAGCTTAGAGGCCCTGAACACCGGGGAGCTGTTTTTT

v_gene: TRBV12-3/TRBV12-4
j_gene: TRBJ2-3
abundance: NA
d_gene: NA
CDR3aa: CASSFAITDTQYF
CDR3nt: TGTGCCAGCAGTTTTGCTATCACAGATACGCAGTATTTT

v_gene: TRBV20-1
j_gene: TRBJ2-3
abundance: few
d_gene: TRBD2
CDR3aa: CSARETSGRPDTQYF
CDR3nt: TGCAGTGCTAGAGAGACTAGCGGGAGGCCAGATACGCAGTATTTT

v_gene: TRBV27
j_gene: TRBJ1-1
abundance: few
d_gene: NA
CDR3aa: CASSVIYRVGTEAFF
CDR3nt: TGTGCCAGCAGTGTTATTTACAGGGTGGGCACTGAAGCTTTCTTT

v_gene: TRBV7-2
j_gene: TRBJ2-1
abundance: NA
d_gene: NA
CDR3aa: CASSLYLAQRGFF
CDR3nt: TGTGCCAGCAGCTTATATCTAGCGCAAAGGGGGTTCTTC

v_gene: TRBV7-2
j_gene: TRBJ2-2
abundance: once
d_gene: NA
CDR3aa: CASSLGGTTNTGELFF
CDR3nt: TGTGCCAGCAGCTTAGGCGGGACAACGAACACCGGGGAGCTGTTTTTT

v_gene: TRBV7-2
j_gene: TRBJ1-5
abundance: NA
d_gene: NA
CDR3aa: CASSPKTGTDQPRHF
CDR3nt: TGTGCCAGCAGCCCAAAGACAGGAACGGATCAGCCCCGGCATTTT

v_gene: TRBV29-1
j_gene: TRBJ2-1
abundance: NA
d_gene: TRBD2
CDR3aa: CSVGEGLGYNEQFF
CDR3nt: TGCAGCGTTGGAGAGGGACTAGGTTACAATGAGCAGTTCTTC

v_gene: TRBV6-1
j_gene: TRBJ2-7
abundance: few
d_gene: NA
CDR3aa: CASSEWKQYF
CDR3nt: TGTGCCAGTTCGGAGTGGAAGCAGTACTTC

v_gene: TRBV12-3/TRBV12-4
j_gene: TRBJ2-6
abundance: few
d_gene: TRBD2
CDR3aa: CASSSLSLAGPSGANVLTF
CDR3nt: TGTGCCAGCAGTTCTCTGTCGTTAGCGGGACCTTCTGGGGCCAACGTCCTGACTTTC

v_gene: TRBV4-3
j_gene: TRBJ2-1
abundance: NA
d_gene: NA
CDR3aa: CASSQDPFF
CDR3nt: TGCGCCAGCAGCCAAGATCCGTTCTTC

v_gene: TRBV7-2
j_gene: TRBJ2-1
abundance: NA
d_gene: TRBD2
CDR3aa: CASSLGGGSSSYNEQFF
CDR3nt: TGTGCCAGCAGCTTAGGGGGGGGGTCGAGCTCCTACAATGAGCAGTTCTTC

v_gene: TRBV12-5
j_gene: TRBJ2-1
abundance: NA
d_gene: TRBD2
CDR3aa: CASGKGLAIDDEQFF
CDR3nt: TGTGCTAGTGGCAAGGGACTAGCAATTGACGATGAGCAGTTCTTC

v_gene: TRBV2
j_gene: TRBJ2-3
abundance: NA
d_gene: NA
CDR3aa: CASRRTLFSTDTQYF
CDR3nt: TGTGCCAGCAGGAGGACGTTGTTTAGCACAGATACGCAGTATTTT

v_gene: TRBV7-2
j_gene: TRBJ2-5
abundance: NA
d_gene: NA
CDR3aa: CASSLRPIQETQYF
CDR3nt: TGTGCCAGCAGCTTACGACCCATCCAAGAGACCCAGTACTTC

v_gene: TRBV12-3/TRBV12-4
j_gene: TRBJ2-3
abundance: NA
d_gene: TRBD2
CDR3aa: CASSFDGGGAGGRDTQYF
CDR3nt: TGTGCCAGCAGTTTCGACGGAGGCGGAGCGGGCGGGAGGGATACGCAGTATTTT

v_gene: TRBV6-2/TRBV6-3
j_gene: TRBJ1-1
abundance: few
d_gene: NA
CDR3aa: CASSQIGGLNTEAFF
CDR3nt: TGTGCCAGCAGTCAGATAGGGGGTCTGAACACTGAAGCTTTCTTT

v_gene: TRBV4-2
j_gene: TRBJ2-1
abundance: many
d_gene: TRBD2
CDR3aa: CASSQYPPYSQRERSYNEQFF
CDR3nt: TGTGCCAGCAGCCAATATCCCCCATACTCGCAGCGGGAGAGGTCCTACAATGAGCAGTTCTTC

v_gene: TRBV24-1
j_gene: TRBJ2-5
abundance: NA
d_gene: NA
CDR3aa: CATSDLESPETRYF
CDR3nt: TGTGCCACCAGTGATTTGGAGTCCCCAGAGACCCGGTACTTC

v_gene: TRBV20-1
j_gene: TRBJ1-5
abundance: NA
d_gene: NA
CDR3aa: CSARRALEPQHF
CDR3nt: TGCAGTGCTAGGAGGGCTCTAGAACCCCAGCATTTT

v_gene: TRBV20-1
j_gene: TRBJ1-2
abundance: few
d_gene: TRBD1
CDR3aa: CSLDRVYGYTF
CDR3nt: TGCAGTTTAGACAGGGTCTATGGCTACACCTTC

v_gene: TRBV6-5
j_gene: TRBJ1-1
abundance: NA
d_gene: NA
CDR3aa: CVSKPEASLGAEAFF
CDR3nt: TGTGTCAGCAAGCCTGAAGCCTCCCTTGGGGCTGAAGCTTTCTTT

v_gene: TRBV5-1
j_gene: TRBJ1-1
abundance: NA
d_gene: TRBD1
CDR3aa: CASSGTGAGEAFF
CDR3nt: TGCGCCAGCAGCGGGACAGGGGCGGGTGAAGCTTTCTTT

v_gene: TRBV5-1
j_gene: TRBJ1-2
abundance: few
d_gene: NA
CDR3aa: CASSLRVGDGYTF
CDR3nt: TGCGCCAGCAGCTTGAGAGTTGGGGATGGCTACACCTTC

v_gene: TRBV9
j_gene: TRBJ2-7
abundance: once
d_gene: TRBD2
CDR3aa: CASSVTGLAGGRYNEQYF
CDR3nt: TGTGCCAGCAGCGTGACAGGACTAGCGGGAGGGCGTTACAATGAGCAGTACTTC